This T cell receptor (beta chain) emerged from a study of shared clonotypes between healthy human individuals. Sequencing used immunoSEQ multiplex PCR; TCRdb keeps in-frame clones, though not all of them. The data show 2 million to 2.5 million clones, approximately 95% seen once. The CDR3 totals 12 residues. Deletions cut 4 bases from V and 7 bases from J, with 11 bases between. Germline V gives CDR1 KGHSH, CDR2 LQKENI. The rearrangement links TRBV18 to TRBJ2-7, with unresolved D. The sample taken for sequencing was naive CD4+ T cells sorted from blood. Subset meaning: CD45RA+ positively selected. The origin of this receptor is a man aged 18 to 30 in good health. DNA of the CDR3: TGTGCCAGCTCACTTGACCGCTCTGAGCAGTACTTC. Its translation: CASSLDRSEQYF. The full variable domain, with the rest looked up from reference TRBV18 and TRBJ2-7, is NAGVMQNPRHLVRRRGQEARLRCSPMKGHSHVYWYRQLPEEGLKFMVYLQKENIIDESGMPKERFSAEFPKEGPSILRIQQVVRGDSAAYFCASSLDRSEQYFGPGTRLTVT.